Described below is a single TCR beta chain sequence and its context. This clonotype was detected only a few times. This receptor's antigen is unknown. No base-level quality is on record; no much larger clone is a single base apart. The V and J ends are trimmed by 3 bases and 0 bases, leaving 8 bases between them. Spanning cysteine to phenylalanine, the CDR3 consists of 14 amino acids. The entry retains the CDR3 DNA only, 42 bases that are in frame from base 1. The germline V gene (reference sequence) specifies LNHDA as CDR1 and SQIVND as CDR2. Libraries were constructed by PCR. The listed sequencing device is NextSeq 500. Bulk TCR libraries were generated as previously described, with the TCR primers listed in Table S5 used. Total RNA was purified with the Qiagen AllPrep DNA/RNA kit. Before analysis, reads from multiple sequencing runs of one library were combined. The study's own analysis went as follows. Reads were retained only if their TCR constant sequence matched exactly, and those retained reads were trimmed to 150 nt and grouped according to their 12-nt molecular barcodes. Reads in each barcode group were sub-clustered using a 15% Levenshtein threshold, and a quality-weighted consensus sequence was built for each RNA molecule. Non-functional sequences were filtered out, along with any lower-count sequence sitting one edit away from another sequence. Based on fitting two negative binomial distributions, any barcode sub-cluster with under 20% of the maximum read count was discarded. TCRdb passed the public sequencing reads through fastp at Q25 and MiXCR, retaining productive beta sequences. A single entry per CDR3 protein holds the most common genes and DNA from its merged rows. The V and J calls, along with clone size, are taken from TCRdb and not from the paper's own processing. The sample has roughly 300,000 distinct CDR3 sequences on record, about 22% of them singletons. The ten largest make up 0.65% to 0.75% of the sample.

These data originate in a study of molecular identifiers for immune sequencing clone quantification (dated by TCRdb to 2016 to 2018). Background on the whole study: For a replicate experiment, the RNA from either approximately 20,000 or 100,000 naive CD8 T cells was divided into five aliquots, and four of those aliquots went on to sequencing. This methods study benchmarked molecular-identifier clustering-based TCR repertoire sequencing (MIDCIRS) and TCR RNA copy counting, using CD8 T cells to do so.

Naive CD8 T cell libraries were made from approximately 20,000 to 1,000,000 sorted cells using 10%, 30% or 50% of purified RNA. Naive CD8 T cells, defined as CD8+CD4-CCR7+CD45RA+, were FACS-sorted into RLT Plus buffer on a BD FACSAria II. To test detection sensitivity, Jurkat RNA equal to under 13 TCR copies was added to samples of about 19,000-1,100,000 naive CD8 T cells. Enrichment of CD8 T cells was performed with RosetteSep CD8+ T Cell Enrichment Cocktail and Ficoll-Paque, after which ACK red cell lysis was carried out. What the authors observed across the whole study: Modeling indicated approximately 3 TCR RNA copies recovered per cell, compared with about 9.7 by digital PCR, which implies a capture efficiency of approximately 30%. Highly expanded clone sizes could be underestimated if identical TCR molecules share a barcode. Without barcode sub-clustering, chimeric consensus sequences inflated TCR diversity; chimeras reached as high as 47%. A single cell's worth of spiked-in Jurkat TCR RNA was reported detectable even among around 970,000 naive CD8 T cells. The naive libraries included spiked-in Jurkat TCR RNA (about 11 copies' worth), and this RNA is not part of the donor repertoire. In CMV-specific effector cells, clones with more than 20 RNA copies accounted for over 99% of molecules, whereas in naive cells such clones accounted for under 1%.

The sample taken for sequencing was naive CD8+ T cells from blood, with Jurkat cell RNA spiked in. The sample's cell subset or site label, decoded: FACS-sorted CD8+CD4-CCR7+CD45RA+ naive T cells. The sequence is built from TRBV19 and TRBJ1-1; perhaps TRBD1 is the D gene, with 6 bases matching. The sequence was collected from a human donor in good health. Some libraries in this study had Jurkat cell RNA spiked in. The nucleotide sequence reads TGTGCCAGTAGTATGTGGACAGTGAACACTGAAGCTTTCTTT. Translated, it reads CASSMWTVNTEAFF.